This TCR beta chain was found in a study of shared clonotypes between healthy human individuals. Findings and caveats of the study: The sole specimen, blood, was sampled, and tissue repertoires likely differ. Relative to clonotypes present in all four donors, those not shared had lower generation probabilities.

Details on this clone: Its specificity is not known.

Libraries were prepared by immunoSEQ multiplex PCR; TCRdb keeps only in-frame clonotypes and omits some of them. The sample records about 700,000 clones, under 80% being singletons. The germline CDR1 and CDR2 sequences are SGHRS and YFSETQ. This CDR3 is 17 amino acids long. V gave up 4 bases and J gave up 6 bases; unmatched junction bases: 10. Sequencing was performed on memory CD4+ T cells sorted from blood. Noted subset: CD45RA-negative fraction. The chain has TRBV5-1 and TRBJ2-2; 12 bases match TRBD1. The sequence was collected from a woman aged 25 to 45 in good health. CDR3 DNA sequence: TGCGCCAGCAGCGGAATACCGGGACAGGGGGCCGCCGGGGAGCTGTTTTTT. It codes for CASSGIPGQGAAGELFF. Full variable domain (missing parts from reference TRBV5-1 and TRBJ2-2): KAGVTQTPRYLIKTRGQQVTLSCSPISGHRSVSWYQQTPGQGLQFLFEYFSETQRNKGNFPGRFSGRQFSNSRSEMNVSTLELGDSALYLCASSGIPGQGAAGELFFGEGSRLTVL.